This T cell receptor beta chain was observed in a study of blood T cell repertoires in COVID-19. Overall study: Samples representing acute and convalescent COVID-19 were sourced from the United States, Italy and Spain.

Trimming removed 6 bases from V and 3 bases from J, with 12 bases in between. CDR1 and CDR2 from the germline V gene are MNHEY and SVGAGI. The CDR3 runs to 14 residues. Under the authors' procedure: Reference gene primer amplification gave estimated nucleated cell counts. Sequencing was performed with immunoSEQ multiplex PCR; in TCRdb, only in-frame clones are kept and a portion is missing. The V and J calls and clone size come from that table; D and trimming were worked out from the DNA. The data show 140,000 or so clones, with 70% to 85% seen just once and roughly 10% held by the top ten. Sequenced input: peripheral blood. The sequence was collected from a man between 60 and 75 years old with active or convalescent COVID-19. V and J are TRBV6-5 and TRBJ2-1; perhaps TRBD1 as D (6 bases). CDR3 sequence: CASRTGTSYNEQFF. CDR3 nucleotides: TGTGCCAGCAGGACCGGGACAAGCTACAATGAGCAGTTCTTC.